Each of the 27 T cell receptor beta chains below was sequenced from the same sample in a study of blood T cell repertoires in COVID-19. Using immunoSEQ multiplex PCR, the repertoire was profiled, and TCRdb retains in-frame clones only, with some absent. The sample includes 200,000 to 250,000 clones, about 90% of them seen just once. Sequencing was performed on peripheral blood. These receptor sequences come from a man aged 30-40 years with COVID-19, enrolled during active disease.

The chain uses TRBV4-3 and TRBJ2-3; 7 nucleotides line up with TRBD2. The V and J ends lost 0 bases and 5 bases, in that order; junction bases with no gene match: 11. CDR1 LGHNA and CDR2 YSLEER come from the germline V gene. The CDR3 spans 17 residues. The CDR3 region is CASSQDWAGVSIDTQYF. Written as DNA, the CDR3 is TGCGCCAGCAGCCAAGATTGGGCGGGAGTGTCGATAGATACGCAGTATTTT.

This chain links TRBV21-1 with TRBJ1-4; the D call of TRBD1 is as the table states it, not checked on the DNA. TRBV21-1 is listed as a pseudogene. CDR3 size: 15 residues. This CDR3 is CASSPRQPYNEKLFF. CDR3 bases: TGTGCCAGCAGCCCAAGACAACCCTACAATGAAAAACTGTTTTTT.

V usage is TRBV5-4 and J usage is TRBJ1-2; D is undetermined. Trimming removed 1 base from V and 3 bases from J, with 13 bases in between. Germline assignment: CDR1 SGHNT and CDR2 YYREEE (reference sequence). CDR3 length equals 15 residues. In DNA form, the CDR3 reads TGTGCCAGCAGCTTGCGTGTAGAGGTCGACTATGGCTACACCTTC. Translation gives CASSLRVEVDYGYTF.

The V call is TRBV6-5, the J call TRBJ2-3, with a tentative D call TRBD1 (5 bases). Trimming cost V 8 bases and J 2 bases, with 11 bases left between them. This CDR3 region has 13 residues. From germline, CDR1 is MNHEY and CDR2 SVGAGI. CDR3 protein: CASGAVNTDTQYF. CDR3 nucleotides: TGTGCCAGCGGGGCCGTTAACACAGATACGCAGTATTTT.

The J gene is TRBJ1-2, the V gene TRBV4-1, with D tentatively TRBD1 (6 bases). Germline loops: CDR1 MGHRA, CDR2 YSYEKL. Trimming shortened V by 4 bases and J by 4 bases, and 22 bases separated the two germline ends. This CDR3 contains 17 residues. The CDR3 nucleotides are TGCGCCAGCAGCCCACAATTCGGACAGCAGGTTGTCTATGGCTACACCTTC. As protein: CASSPQFGQQVVYGYTF.

The chain employs TRBV4-2 and TRBJ1-1, with 10 bases that match TRBD1. CDR3 length equals 13 residues. Germline CDR1 and CDR2: LGHNA and YNFKEQ. V dropped 7 bases and J dropped 3; count of bases not matched to a gene: 2. As DNA, the CDR3 is TGTGCCAGCAACGGACAGGGGGACACTGAAGCTTTCTTT. Translating it yields CASNGQGDTEAFF.

J is TRBJ1-2 and V is TRBV21-1; TRBD1 is the table's D call and was not checked against the DNA. TRBV21-1 is a documented pseudogene. The CDR3 sequence is 13 residues long. CDR3 in DNA: TGTGCCAGCAGCAAAACCACAGGATACGGCTACACCTTC. Amino acids: CASSKTTGYGYTF.

The chain combines TRBV6-1 with TRBJ1-5; D not certain. The CDR3 contains 13 residues. V was clipped by 2 bases and J by 7 bases, with 9 bases between them. Germline CDR1 reads MNHNS; CDR2 reads SASEGT. The CDR3 DNA follows: TGTGCCAGCAGTGAACTCCGGGGACAGCCCCAGCATTTT. Residues: CASSELRGQPQHF.

The chain is built from TRBV6-5 and TRBJ2-7, with D possibly being TRBD1 (6 bases). V gave up 4 bases and J gave up 2 bases, with 12 bases separating them. The CDR3 has 14 amino acids. Germline loops: CDR1 MNHEY, CDR2 SVGAGI. The CDR3 nucleotides read TGTGCCAGCAGTTTTCAGGGGCCCCCCTACGAGCAGTACTTC. Its translation: CASSFQGPPYEQYF.

V and J are TRBV15 and TRBJ1-3; TRBD1 is a possible D gene (6 bases). Trimming removed 5 bases from V and 2 bases from J, with 10 bases in between. The CDR3 consists of 14 residues. Germline-derived CDR1 and CDR2 are LNHNV and YYDKDF (reference sequence). The CDR3 region has the DNA TGTGCCACCAGCTCTTCAGGGGCTGGAAACACCATATATTTT. It is translated as CATSSSGAGNTIYF.

The rearrangement joins TRBV7-6 to TRBJ2-3; TRBD2 might be the D (5 bases). This CDR3 has 14 residues. Trimming shortened V by 5 bases and J by 6 bases, and 15 bases separated the two germline ends. Germline CDR1 and CDR2: SGHVS and FNYEAQ. The CDR3 DNA sequence: TGTGCCAGCAGCATCTATCTAGCTGACGATACGCAGTATTTT. Amino acids: CASSIYLADDTQYF. The complete variable domain, with remaining parts taken from reference TRBV7-6 and TRBJ2-3, reads GAGVSQSPRYKVTKRGQDVALRCDPISGHVSLYWYRQALGQGPEFLTYFNYEAQQDKSGLPNDRFSAERPEGSISTLTIQRTEQRDSAMYRCASSIYLADDTQYFGPGTRLTVL.

V usage is TRBV15 and J usage is TRBJ2-2; D perhaps matches TRBD2 (5 bases). CDR1 LNHNV and CDR2 YYDKDF come from the germline V gene (reference sequence). This CDR3 is built from 17 residues. The germline V and J ends were trimmed by 0 bases and 1 base, with 12 bases remaining between them. The CDR3 loop is CATSRDFSDQNTGELFF. In DNA form, the CDR3 reads TGTGCCACCAGCAGAGATTTTAGCGACCAGAACACCGGGGAGCTGTTTTTT.

This clone appeared a single time. This chain connects TRBV7-9 to TRBJ1-2; no clear D. The CDR3 spans 13 residues. V lost 1 base and J 2 bases, leaving 5 bases between the germline ends. Germline-derived CDR1 and CDR2 are SEHNR and FQNEAQ (reference sequence). CDR3 in amino acids: CASSLDTNYGYTF. The CDR3 DNA sequence: TGTGCCAGCAGCTTAGACACGAACTATGGCTACACCTTC.

This clone was found once. The genes are TRBV28 and TRBJ2-7; 9 nucleotides agree with TRBD1. J gave up 2 bases and V 4 bases, and 6 bases lay outside the gene matches. Germline V gene sequence: CDR1 MDHEN, CDR2 SYDVKM. The CDR3 sequence is 15 residues long. Here the CDR3 reads CASSSLGQGTYEQYF. The DNA for the CDR3 is TGTGCCAGCAGTTCGTTAGGACAGGGGACCTACGAGCAGTACTTC.

This sequence joins TRBV19 and TRBJ1-2, with D perhaps TRBD1 (6 bases). The CDR3 covers 14 residues. Trimming cost V 1 base and J 8 bases, with 14 bases left between them. Per germline, CDR1 LNHDA and CDR2 SQIVND (reference sequence). Written as DNA, the CDR3 is TGTGCCAGTAGTATAGCTATGACAGGCCGGGGCTACACCTTC. Encoded protein: CASSIAMTGRGYTF.

The rearrangement links TRBV14 to TRBJ1-1; D might be TRBD1 (5 bases). The CDR3 extends over 14 amino acids. Trimming removed 5 bases from V and 7 bases from J, with 17 bases in between. Germline V gene data show CDR1 as SGHDN and CDR2 as FVKESK. The CDR3: CASSVFAGALEAFF. The CDR3 region has the DNA TGTGCCAGCAGCGTTTTCGCTGGGGCCCTTGAAGCTTTCTTT.

The chain is built from TRBV27 and TRBJ1-2; 10 positions agree with TRBD1. The J segment lost 2 bases and the V segment lost 2 bases, leaving 5 bases of the junction unmatched. Germline loops: CDR1 MNHEY, CDR2 SMNVEV (reference sequence). The CDR3 has 16 amino acids. The CDR3 protein is CASSLTPGQGNYGYTF. CDR3 sequence (DNA): TGTGCCAGCAGTTTAACACCGGGACAGGGGAACTATGGCTACACCTTC.

The chain carries TRBV18 and TRBJ2-1; a possible D gene is TRBD2 (5 bases). Trimming removed 2 bases at V and 8 bases at J, with 13 bases between. Germline-derived CDR1 and CDR2 are KGHSH and LQKENI. The CDR3 length is 14 residues. The CDR3 loop reads CASSPTGKEDEQFF. The CDR3 coding sequence is TGTGCCAGCTCACCAACCGGGAAGGAGGATGAGCAGTTCTTC. Combining the CDR3 with reference TRBV18 and TRBJ2-1 gives the whole variable domain NAGVMQNPRHLVRRRGQEARLRCSPMKGHSHVYWYRQLPEEGLKFMVYLQKENIIDESGMPKERFSAEFPKEGPSILRIQQVVRGDSAAYFCASSPTGKEDEQFFGPGTRLTVL.

The V and J genes are TRBV28 and TRBJ1-5; D possibly corresponds to TRBD1 (6 bases). Looked up from germline, CDR1 is MDHEN and CDR2 is SYDVKM. The CDR3 extends over 14 amino acids. V lost 5 bases and J 5 bases, leaving 13 bases between the germline ends. The CDR3 sequence: CASSTGSGDQPQHF. The DNA of the CDR3 is TGTGCCAGCAGTACAGGGAGCGGCGATCAGCCCCAGCATTTT.

The rearrangement joins TRBV5-4 to TRBJ2-3; TRBD2 aligns across 12 bases. Germline loops: CDR1 SGHNT, CDR2 YYREEE (reference sequence). V lost 0 bases and J lost 6; bases outside the gene matches: 5. The CDR3 loop spans 16 amino acids. Written as DNA, the CDR3 is TGTGCCAGCAGCTTGGATACTAGCGGGGGGCGCGATACGCAGTATTTT. Residues: CASSLDTSGGRDTQYF.

The rearrangement joins TRBV29-1 to TRBJ1-3, with TRBD1 matching 8 bases. With V trimmed by 6 bases and J by 4 bases, 5 bases remained unmatched. Germline V gives CDR1 SQVTM, CDR2 ANQGSEA. The CDR3 sequence is 13 residues long. The CDR3 protein is CSVVTGVGNTIYF. CDR3 coding DNA: TGCAGCGTCGTGACAGGGGTGGGAAACACCATATATTTT.

This chain connects TRBV13 to TRBJ2-7; TRBD1 aligns across 9 bases. The CDR3 runs 15 residues. Germline V gene lookup returns CDR1 PRHDT and CDR2 FYEKMQ (reference sequence). Trimming at V came to 2 bases and at J to 7 bases, leaving 9 bases not matched to a gene. CDR3 in DNA: TGTGCCAGCAGCTTAAGACTGACAGGGGGTCGGGAGCAGTACTTC. This sequence encodes CASSLRLTGGREQYF.

The chain has TRBV9 and TRBJ1-5, with 9 bases matching TRBD1. The CDR3 covers 19 residues. V lost 0 bases and J lost 4; bases outside the gene matches: 14. The germline CDR1 and CDR2 sequences are SGDLS and YYNGEE. CDR3 DNA sequence: TGTGCCAGCAGCGTAGATCCGGACAGGGGAGGTGGGTCGAATCAGCCCCAGCATTTT. Translating it yields CASSVDPDRGGGSNQPQHF.

The chain carries TRBV19 and TRBJ1-2, with 9 bases that match TRBD1. V shed 3 bases and J 4 bases; nucleotides not matched to a gene: 15. Germline V lookup: CDR1 LNHDA, CDR2 SQIVND (reference sequence). The CDR3 is 18 amino acids. DNA for the CDR3: TGTGCCAGTAGTATCTACGGGACAGGGACACTGAACGGCTATGGCTACACCTTC. This codes for CASSIYGTGTLNGYGYTF.

V gene TRBV19 combines with J gene TRBJ2-2; 7 positions agree with TRBD1. Losses at the gene ends were 5 bases for V and 8 bases for J; bases not matched to a gene: 11. The length of the CDR3 is 15 residues. Germline V lookup: CDR1 LNHDA, CDR2 SQIVND (reference sequence). The CDR3 loop is CASSLTGVRSGELFF. In DNA, the CDR3 is TGTGCCAGTAGTCTCACAGGGGTTAGGTCTGGGGAGCTGTTTTTT.

This chain joins TRBV12-3 or TRBV12-4 and TRBJ1-5; 7 bases fit TRBD1. V shed 4 bases, J shed 6 bases, and the junction held 3 bases outside the gene matches. This CDR3 spans 13 amino acids. DNA for the CDR3: TGTGCCAGCAGTTCCCAGGGGGGTCAGCCCCAGCATTTT. The encoded protein is CASSSQGGQPQHF.

V gene TRBV28 combines with J gene TRBJ1-2, with 9 bases identical to TRBD1. Germline V gene sequence: CDR1 MDHEN, CDR2 SYDVKM. The CDR3 covers 17 residues. J was trimmed by 7 bases and V by 6 bases; bases with no gene match: 18. The chain's CDR3 is CASRKPGQGPLSAGYTF. The CDR3 nucleotides are TGTGCCAGCAGAAAACCGGGACAGGGCCCCCTCTCGGCTGGCTACACCTTC.